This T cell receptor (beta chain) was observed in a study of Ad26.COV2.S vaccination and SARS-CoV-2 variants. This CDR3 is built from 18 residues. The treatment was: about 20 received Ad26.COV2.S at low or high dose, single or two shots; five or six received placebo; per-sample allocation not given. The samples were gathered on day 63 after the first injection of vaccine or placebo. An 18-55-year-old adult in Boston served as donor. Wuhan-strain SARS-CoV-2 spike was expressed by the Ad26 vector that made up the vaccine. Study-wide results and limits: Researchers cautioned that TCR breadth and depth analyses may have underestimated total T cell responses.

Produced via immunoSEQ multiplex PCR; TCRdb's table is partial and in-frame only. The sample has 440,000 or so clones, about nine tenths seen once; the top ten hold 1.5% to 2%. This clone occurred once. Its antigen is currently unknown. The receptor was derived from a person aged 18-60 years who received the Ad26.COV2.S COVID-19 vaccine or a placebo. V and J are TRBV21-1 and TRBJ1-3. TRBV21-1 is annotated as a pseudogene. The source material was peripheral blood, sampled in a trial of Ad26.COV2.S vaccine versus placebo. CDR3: CASSKGDEGLSSGNTIYF. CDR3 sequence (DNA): TGTGCCAGCAGCAAAGGGGATGAGGGGTTGAGCTCTGGAAACACCATATATTTT.